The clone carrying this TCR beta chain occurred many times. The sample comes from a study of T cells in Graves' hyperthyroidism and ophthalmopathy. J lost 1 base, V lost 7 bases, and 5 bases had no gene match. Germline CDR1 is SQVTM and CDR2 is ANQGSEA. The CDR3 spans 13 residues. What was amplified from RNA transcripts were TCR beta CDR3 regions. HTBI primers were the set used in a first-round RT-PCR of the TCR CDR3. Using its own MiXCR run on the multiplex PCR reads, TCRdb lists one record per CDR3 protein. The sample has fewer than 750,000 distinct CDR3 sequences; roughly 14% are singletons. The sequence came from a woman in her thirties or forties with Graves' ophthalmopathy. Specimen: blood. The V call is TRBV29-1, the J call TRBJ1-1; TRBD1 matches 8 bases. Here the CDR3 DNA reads TGCAGCGCCGAAGACAGGGGGAACACTGAAGCTTTCTTT. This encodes CSAEDRGNTEAFF.